A selection of T cell receptor beta chains follows, all from one sample in a study of beta chain features in type 1 diabetes. Sequenced by immunoSEQ multiplex PCR; TCRdb stores in-frame clones only, minus some. The sample shows a few hundred thousand clones, about 13% of them seen only once. Material: naive CD4+ T cells from blood. The receptors come from a woman between 18 and 30 years old with type 1 diabetes. Both conserved end residues are trimmed from each CDR3. For some rows the clone size is stated as once, few or many, or as a class when expanded; others skip it.

j_call v_call clone_size cdr3_aa
TRBJ2-5 TRBV11-2 few ASSAGGEETQY
TRBJ2-7 TRBV21-1 many ATQRASEQY
TRBJ1-2 TRBV7-3 few ASSLNGMTGRISGYT
TRBJ2-7 TRBV10-3 NA AINPGQGTYEQY
TRBJ1-1 TRBV29-1 few SVGGRMNTEAF
TRBJ1-5 TRBV27 NA ASSPLDSNQPQH
TRBJ1-1 TRBV30 few AWSTGSGTEAF
TRBJ2-1 TRBV20-1 few SADRGNEQF
TRBJ2-6 TRBV30 few AWSVWGLGANVLT
TRBJ2-5 TRBV4-1 few ASSQEGQGRQETQY
TRBJ1-4 TRBV15 NA ATSRDWTGAKLF
TRBJ2-5 TRBV11-2 NA ASSFPGTVQTQY
TRBJ2-5 TRBV6-5 few ASSYSRVETQY
TRBJ1-2 TRBV29-1 few SVSKVVAANYGYT
TRBJ2-5 TRBV10-3 few ASNGRTQETQY
TRBJ1-4 TRBV27 NA ASSFLTGEKLF
TRBJ2-7 TRBV25-1 NA ASSEWGGSYEQY
TRBJ2-1 TRBV14 few ASSRGQRGYYEQF
TRBJ2-1 TRBV11-2 NA ASSFRPWRGLAYNEQF
TRBJ2-2 TRBV4-2 few ASSHDRVGTGELF
TRBJ2-2 TRBV27 NA ASRLGTSGRTGELF
TRBJ2-1 TRBV15 NA ATSRDFRGSYNEQF
TRBJ1-1 TRBV29-1 NA SGGQGGNTEAF
TRBJ2-7 TRBV15 few ATSGPSYEQY
TRBJ2-1 TRBV9 few ASSPSTSHREQF
TRBJ2-1 TRBV5-6 few ASSLSLGTGKYNEQF
TRBJ1-5 TRBV19 few ASSPDRGWNQPQH
TRBJ2-1 TRBV5-4 few ASSPQGSGSVNEQF
TRBJ2-7 TRBV7-6 few ASSPRTSGLYEQY
TRBJ2-1 TRBV30 NA AWTREGYSWREQF
TRBJ1-2 TRBV30 few ACDRFEDYGYT
TRBJ2-4 TRBV23-1 NA ASSSVPQDRALAKNIQY
TRBJ1-1 TRBV18 NA ASSRQGLGTEAF
TRBJ1-1 TRBV7-9 NA ASSFVPHSNEAF
TRBJ1-2 TRBV2 few ASSPGLNYGYT
TRBJ2-1 TRBV28 few ASIPQGAGEQF
TRBJ1-1 TRBV2 NA ASKGQAMLTEAF
TRBJ1-1 TRBV5-1 NA ASSLGAGPITEAF
TRBJ1-4 TRBV19 few ASSETATNEKLF
TRBJ2-7 TRBV7-2 few ASSLGDGSGNEQY